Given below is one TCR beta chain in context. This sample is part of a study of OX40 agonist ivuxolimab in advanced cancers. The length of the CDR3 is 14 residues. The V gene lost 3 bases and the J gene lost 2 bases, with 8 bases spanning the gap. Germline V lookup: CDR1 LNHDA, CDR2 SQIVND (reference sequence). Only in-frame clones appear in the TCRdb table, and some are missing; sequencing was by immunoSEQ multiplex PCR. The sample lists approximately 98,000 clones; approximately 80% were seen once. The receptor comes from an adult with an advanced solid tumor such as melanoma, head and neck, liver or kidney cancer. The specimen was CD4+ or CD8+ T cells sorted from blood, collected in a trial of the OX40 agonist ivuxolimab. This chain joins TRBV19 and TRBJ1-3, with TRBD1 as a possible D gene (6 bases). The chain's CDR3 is CASSMKGAGNTIYF. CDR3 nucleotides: TGTGCCAGTAGTATGAAGGGGGCTGGAAACACCATATATTTT.